This T cell receptor beta chain is from a study of spatial heterogeneity in lung cancer. All TCR cDNA molecules were individually tagged with a unique molecular identifier. TCRdb re-called the 5' RACE reads with MiXCR, one entry per CDR3 protein. Of about 50,000 distinct CDR3 sequences listed, less than 8.5% are singletons. There are 14 residues in the CDR3. V lost 4 bases and J lost 2, with 10 bases in between. Germline values: CDR1 SGHTA, CDR2 FQGNSA. Indicated time point: sample taken at primary tumor resection. Tumor, nontumor lung or frozen PBMC supplied whole RNA, sequenced without sorting. Donation came from around 72 patients with untreated early-stage non-small cell lung cancer.

The chain carries TRBV7-2 and TRBJ2-3, with D tentatively TRBD1 (6 bases). This sequence originates from a female donor with early-stage non-small cell lung cancer. Source: PBMCs, taken at surgery. The DNA for the CDR3 is TGTGCCAGCAGCTCCCGACAGGACACAGATACGCAGTATTTT. Protein: CASSSRQDTDTQYF.